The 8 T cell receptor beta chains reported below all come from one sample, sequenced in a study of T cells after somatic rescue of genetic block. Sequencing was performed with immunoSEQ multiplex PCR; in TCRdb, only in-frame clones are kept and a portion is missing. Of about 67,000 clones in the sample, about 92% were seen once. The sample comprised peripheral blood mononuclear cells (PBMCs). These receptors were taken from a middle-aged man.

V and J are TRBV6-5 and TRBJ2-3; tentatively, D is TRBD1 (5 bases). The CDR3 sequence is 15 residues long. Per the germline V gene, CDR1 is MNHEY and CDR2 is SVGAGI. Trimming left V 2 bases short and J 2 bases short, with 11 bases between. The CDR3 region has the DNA TGTGCCAGCAGTTACAGGGGAACCATCACAGATACGCAGTATTTT. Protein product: CASSYRGTITDTQYF.

CDR3 loop: CASSRTGTGGNEQYF. Written as DNA, the CDR3 is TGTGCCAGCAGCCGAACCGGGACAGGGGGCAACGAGCAGTACTTC. The chain joins TRBV5-4 to TRBJ2-7; 12 bases line up with TRBD1. The CDR3 length is 15 residues. J lost 5 bases, V lost 4 bases, and 7 bases had no gene match. The germline V gene encodes CDR1 SGHNT and CDR2 YYREEE (reference sequence).

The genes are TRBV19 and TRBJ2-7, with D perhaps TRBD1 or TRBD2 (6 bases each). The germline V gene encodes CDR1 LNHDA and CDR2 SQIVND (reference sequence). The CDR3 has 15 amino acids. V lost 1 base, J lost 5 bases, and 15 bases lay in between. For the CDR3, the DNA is TGTGCCAGTAGTATAGTTGGGACTGGGGGCGACGAGCAGTACTTC. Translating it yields CASSIVGTGGDEQYF.

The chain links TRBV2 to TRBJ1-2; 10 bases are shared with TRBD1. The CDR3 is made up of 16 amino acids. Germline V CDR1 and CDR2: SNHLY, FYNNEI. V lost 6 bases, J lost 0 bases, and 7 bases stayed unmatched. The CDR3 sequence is CASSRDRGLANYGYTF. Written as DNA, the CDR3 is TGTGCCAGCAGCCGGGACAGGGGTTTAGCTAACTATGGCTACACCTTC.

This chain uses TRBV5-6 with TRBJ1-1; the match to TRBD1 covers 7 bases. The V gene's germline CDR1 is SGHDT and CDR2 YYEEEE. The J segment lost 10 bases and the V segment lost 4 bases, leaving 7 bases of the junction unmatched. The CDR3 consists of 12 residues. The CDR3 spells CASSLDTGVAFF. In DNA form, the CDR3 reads TGTGCCAGCAGCCTGGACACAGGGGTAGCTTTCTTT.

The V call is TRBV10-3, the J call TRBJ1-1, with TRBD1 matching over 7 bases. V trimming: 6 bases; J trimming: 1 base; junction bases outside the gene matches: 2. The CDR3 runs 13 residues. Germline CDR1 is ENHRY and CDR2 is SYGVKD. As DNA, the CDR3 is TGTGCCATCAGGGGGGACAGGAACACTGAAGCTTTCTTT. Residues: CAIRGDRNTEAFF.

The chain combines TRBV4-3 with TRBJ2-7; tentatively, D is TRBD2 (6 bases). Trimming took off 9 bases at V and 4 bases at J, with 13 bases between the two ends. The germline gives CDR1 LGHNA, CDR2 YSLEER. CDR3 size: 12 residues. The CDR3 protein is CARRRGNYEQYF. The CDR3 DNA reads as TGCGCCAGAAGGCGCGGGAATTACGAGCAGTACTTC.

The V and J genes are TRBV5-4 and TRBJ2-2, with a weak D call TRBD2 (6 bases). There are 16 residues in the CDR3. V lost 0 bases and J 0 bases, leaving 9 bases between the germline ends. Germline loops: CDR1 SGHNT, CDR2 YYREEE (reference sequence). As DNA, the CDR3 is TGTGCCAGCAGCTTGGAGGCGGGGTCGAACACCGGGGAGCTGTTTTTT. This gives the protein CASSLEAGSNTGELFF.